The 8 T cell receptor beta chains below come from one sample, sequenced in a study of T-cell memory formation after mild COVID-19. One entry per CDR3 protein results from TCRdb running MiXCR on the 5' RACE reads. The sample consists of fewer than 250,000 distinct CDR3 sequences, approximately 30% of them appearing once. What was sequenced was PBMCs or a T cell subset sorted from them (not recorded which). The receptors originated from an adult woman who had mild COVID-19 (a few samples of this study predate the infection). Cell type and time point are not known.

This sequence joins TRBV6-2 or TRBV6-3 and TRBJ1-3; perhaps TRBD1 as D (5 bases). The V end was cut by 11 bases, the J end by 5 bases, with 16 bases between. The CDR3 length is 13 residues. Germline V gene sequence: CDR1 MNHEY, CDR2 SVGEGT. Here the CDR3 DNA reads TGTGCCGCCAGCCAGCGGGGCCGAAACACCATATATTTT. Its translation: CAASQRGRNTIYF.

This clonotype turned up a few times. J is TRBJ1-2 and V is TRBV7-2; TRBD1 is a possible D gene (6 bases). Germline loops: CDR1 SGHTA, CDR2 FQGNSA. Trimming cost V 5 bases and J 3 bases, with 10 bases left between them. The CDR3 covers 13 residues. This CDR3 reads CASSPDSHYGYTF. CDR3 DNA: TGTGCCAGCAGCCCGGACAGCCACTATGGCTACACCTTC.

This clonotype was observed a handful of times. The chain joins TRBV5-1 to TRBJ1-1; 9 bases align to TRBD1. The J segment lost 4 bases and the V segment lost 4 bases, leaving 8 bases of the junction unmatched. Germline V gene sequence: CDR1 SGHRS, CDR2 YFSETQ. The CDR3 is 15 amino acids. As DNA, the CDR3 is TGCGCCAGCAGCGACGACGGACAGGGGCCCACTGAAGCTTTCTTT. Translated, it gives CASSDDGQGPTEAFF.

The rearrangement uses TRBV7-9 and TRBJ2-5; D ambiguous. The CDR3 loop spans 12 amino acids. With 5 bases removed from V and 0 bases from J, the gap between germline ends came to 4 bases. CDR1 and CDR2 (germline): SEHNR, FQNEAQ (reference sequence). CDR3 residues: CASSEYQETQYF. The CDR3 region has the DNA TGTGCCAGCAGCGAGTACCAAGAGACCCAGTACTTC.

The chain carries TRBV7-9 and TRBJ2-1; D is unclear. Germline V gene lookup returns CDR1 SEHNR and CDR2 FQNEAQ (reference sequence). This CDR3 is built from 17 residues. V was clipped by 1 base and J by 0 bases, with 13 bases between them. CDR3 in amino acids: CASSLVRERSSYNEQFF. In nucleotides, the CDR3 is TGTGCCAGCAGCTTAGTACGCGAAAGGAGCTCCTACAATGAGCAGTTCTTC.

The chain uses TRBV5-1 and TRBJ1-2; 10 nucleotides match TRBD1. Trimming removed 4 bases from V and 3 bases from J; junction bases left unmatched: 3. The CDR3 is made up of 14 amino acids. Per the germline V gene, CDR1 is SGHRS and CDR2 is YFSETQ. In nucleotides, the CDR3 is TGCGCCAGCAGCGAGGGACAGGGGCACTATGGCTACACCTTC. This gives the protein CASSEGQGHYGYTF.

The chain's CDR3 is CASSQDLEQYF. In DNA, the CDR3 is TGTGCCAGCAGCCAAGATCTCGAGCAGTACTTC. The chain recombines TRBV3-1 with TRBJ2-7; D not resolved. V was clipped by 0 bases and J by 6 bases, with 3 bases between them. This CDR3 comprises 11 residues. Germline V gene sequence: CDR1 LGHDT, CDR2 YNNKEL (reference sequence).

This clonotype has a handful of counts. V gene TRBV4-1 combines with J gene TRBJ2-7; 7 bases fit TRBD1. V lost 4 bases to trimming and J lost 5 bases; unmatched junction nucleotides: 11. This CDR3 has 15 amino acids. CDR1 MGHRA and CDR2 YSYEKL come from the germline V gene. In DNA form, the CDR3 reads TGCGCCAGCAGCCTTCTCCCCGGGACAGCTGACGAGCAGTACTTC. Protein product: CASSLLPGTADEQYF.